What follows are 21 T cell receptor beta chains derived from one specimen sequenced in a study of control samples from healthy donors and cancer patients. Sequenced by immunoSEQ multiplex PCR; TCRdb stores in-frame clones only, minus some. Altogether some 120,000 clones are present, 75% to 95% being singletons, with the ten largest covering more than 6.5%. The material sequenced was blood. The receptors here all came from a man younger than 35 in good health.

The chain combines TRBV30 with TRBJ1-1; no firm D call. Germline V CDR1 and CDR2: GTSNPN, SVGIG (reference sequence). The CDR3 runs 14 residues. Trimming pared 0 bases from V and 0 bases from J, leaving 8 bases between. CDR3 in amino acids: CAWSVFGLNTEAFF. The DNA for the CDR3 is TGTGCCTGGAGTGTATTCGGCCTGAACACTGAAGCTTTCTTT.

The chain is built from TRBV15 and TRBJ1-6; 7 nucleotides agree with TRBD1. Germline V gene data show CDR1 as LNHNV and CDR2 as YYDKDF (reference sequence). V was clipped by 4 bases and J by 10 bases; unmatched bases: 10. The CDR3 runs 15 residues. CDR3 loop: CATSTTTGDGSPLHF. For the CDR3, the DNA is TGTGCCACCAGCACCACCACAGGGGATGGATCACCCCTCCACTTT.

The chain's CDR3 is CASVRTNTEAFF. In DNA form, the CDR3 reads TGTGCCAGCGTCCGGACGAACACTGAAGCTTTCTTT. The gene calls are TRBV2 and TRBJ1-1; no reliable D call. In germline, CDR1 is SNHLY, CDR2 FYNNEI. V was trimmed by 8 bases and J by 1 base, leaving 8 bases between them. The CDR3 is 12 residues long.

CDR3 sequence (DNA): TGCGCCAGCCGAGACCGACCGAGCTCCTACGAGCAGTACTTC. As protein: CASRDRPSSYEQYF. The genes are TRBV10-2 and TRBJ2-7; no definite D call. The germline gives CDR1 WSHSY, CDR2 SAAADI. Trimming shortened V by 8 bases and J by 0 bases, and 14 bases separated the two germline ends. This CDR3 is built from 14 residues.

The CDR3 loop is CASSPSTESSYEQYF. CDR3 bases: TGTGCCAGCTCACCTTCGACAGAAAGCTCCTACGAGCAGTACTTC. J is TRBJ2-7 and V is TRBV18; tentatively, D is TRBD1 (5 bases). Per the germline V gene, CDR1 is KGHSH and CDR2 is LQKENI. CDR3 length: 15 residues. V dropped 3 bases and J dropped 0 bases, with 12 bases sitting between them.

V gene TRBV25-1 combines with J gene TRBJ2-5; tentatively, D is TRBD1 or TRBD2 (5 bases each). Looked up from germline, CDR1 is MGHDK and CDR2 is SYGVNS. The CDR3 length is 13 residues. V lost 7 bases, J lost 2 bases, and 11 bases lay in between. The DNA of the CDR3 is TGTGCCAGCAATCGGGGACCGCAAGAGACCCAGTACTTC. Its protein product is CASNRGPQETQYF. Combining the CDR3 with reference TRBV25-1 and TRBJ2-5 gives the whole variable domain EADIYQTPRYLVIGTGKKITLECSQTMGHDKMYWYQQDPGMELHLIHYSYGVNSTEKGDLSSESTVSRIRTEHFPLTLESARPSHTSQYLCASNRGPQETQYFGPGTRLLVL.

The V call is TRBV5-4, the J call TRBJ2-2; D ambiguous. The V gene lost 1 base and the J gene lost 0 bases, with 10 bases spanning the gap. From germline, CDR1 is SGHNT and CDR2 YYREEE (reference sequence). The CDR3 has 16 residues. The CDR3 loop is CASSLSPIANTGELFF. The CDR3 DNA reads TGTGCCAGCAGCTTGAGTCCCATAGCGAACACCGGGGAGCTGTTTTTT.

The genes are TRBV5-1 and TRBJ2-3; D possibly matches TRBD1 or TRBD2 (6 bases each). The CDR3 runs to 15 residues. V was trimmed by 4 bases and J by 2 bases, leaving 14 bases between them. Germline V gives CDR1 SGHRS, CDR2 YFSETQ. DNA for the CDR3: TGCGCCAGCAGCCCTAGGGGGGACCACACAGATACGCAGTATTTT. Its translation: CASSPRGDHTDTQYF.

This clone has only one observation. The chain has TRBV5-1 and TRBJ1-4, with D possibly TRBD1 on 5 matching bases. Germline V gives CDR1 SGHRS, CDR2 YFSETQ. Trimming left V 4 bases short and J 3 bases short, with 13 bases between. The CDR3 extends over 15 amino acids. The CDR3 DNA sequence: TGCGCCAGCAGCAAAGGGACTTCCGCTAATGAAAAACTGTTTTTT. It codes for CASSKGTSANEKLFF. The whole variable domain, filled in from reference TRBV5-1 and TRBJ1-4, reads KAGVTQTPRYLIKTRGQQVTLSCSPISGHRSVSWYQQTPGQGLQFLFEYFSETQRNKGNFPGRFSGRQFSNSRSEMNVSTLELGDSALYLCASSKGTSANEKLFFGSGTQLSVL.

In its sample, this clone was seen a few times. CDR3 in amino acids: CASSTPSDLPGANVLTF. Written as DNA, the CDR3 is TGTGCCAGCAGTACACCCAGCGACTTACCGGGGGCCAACGTCCTGACTTTC. The genes are TRBV28 and TRBJ2-6; D not certain. Trimming took 5 bases from V and 4 from J, leaving 18 bases between them. Germline CDR1 MDHEN, CDR2 SYDVKM. This CDR3 comprises 17 residues.

V gene TRBV4-1 combines with J gene TRBJ1-1, with D possibly matching TRBD1 (6 bases). The CDR3 covers 15 residues. The germline CDR1 and CDR2 sequences are MGHRA and YSYEKL. V was shortened by 3 bases and J by 4 bases, with 15 bases between the two germline ends. Here the CDR3 DNA reads TGCGCCAGCAGCCATAACAGGGAAGAGGGCACTGAAGCTTTCTTT. Translating it yields CASSHNREEGTEAFF.

The chain couples TRBV7-9 to TRBJ2-3; a weak D match, TRBD2 (7 bases). CDR3 length: 16 residues. Germline V gene data show CDR1 as SEHNR and CDR2 as FQNEAQ (reference sequence). Trimming left V 3 bases short and J 1 base short, with 14 bases between. CDR3 coding DNA: TGTGCCAGCAGCTTTCGGCGGGGGCCTCGCACAGATACGCAGTATTTT. Residues: CASSFRRGPRTDTQYF.

The CDR3 reads CASSLINKATQETQYF. CDR3 coding DNA: TGCGCCAGCAGCTTGATAAACAAGGCGACACAAGAGACCCAGTACTTC. The chain couples TRBV5-1 to TRBJ2-5, with no clear D. Germline lookup yields CDR1 SGHRS and CDR2 YFSETQ. This CDR3 is 16 amino acids long. Trimming shortened V by 1 base and J by 2 bases, and 15 bases separated the two germline ends. Variable domain in full (rest from reference TRBV5-1 and TRBJ2-5): KAGVTQTPRYLIKTRGQQVTLSCSPISGHRSVSWYQQTPGQGLQFLFEYFSETQRNKGNFPGRFSGRQFSNSRSEMNVSTLELGDSALYLCASSLINKATQETQYFGPGTRLLVL.

The V and J genes are TRBV7-9 and TRBJ1-1; unclear D gene. V gave up 0 bases and J gave up 1 base, with 6 bases separating them. CDR3 length: 14 amino acids. The germline CDR1 and CDR2 sequences are SEHNR and FQNEAQ (reference sequence). CDR3: CASSLAGENTEAFF. CDR3 DNA: TGTGCCAGCAGCTTAGCCGGGGAGAACACTGAAGCTTTCTTT.

The chain carries TRBV10-3 and TRBJ2-7; D is ambiguous. V dropped 0 bases and J dropped 2 bases, with 8 bases sitting between them. Germline-derived CDR1 and CDR2 are ENHRY and SYGVKD. The length of the CDR3 is 14 residues. The DNA for the CDR3 is TGTGCCATCAGTGAGTCAAGCCGAACCTACGAGCAGTACTTC. Amino acid sequence: CAISESSRTYEQYF.

This clone was recorded a few times. The chain carries TRBV4-2 and TRBJ1-6; D gene ambiguous. Germline loops: CDR1 LGHNA, CDR2 YNFKEQ. This CDR3 is 18 amino acids long. V shed 0 bases and J shed 10 bases, with 22 bases lying between them. The CDR3 DNA reads TGTGCCAGCAGCCAAGAGTCCCTCACCGTCCTTACACCGTCACCCCTCCACTTT. Translation gives CASSQESLTVLTPSPLHF.

V is TRBV2 and J is TRBJ1-5; 12 nucleotides match TRBD1. This CDR3 contains 15 residues. The germline gives CDR1 SNHLY, CDR2 FYNNEI. After removal of 6 bases from V and 7 bases from J, the junction contained 7 bases not matched to a gene. The CDR3 protein is CASRGTGGSSQPQHF. As DNA, the CDR3 is TGTGCCAGCAGGGGGACAGGGGGCTCGTCCCAGCCCCAGCATTTT.

CDR3 amino acids: CASSLGLQGYNSPLHF. The CDR3, as DNA: TGCGCCAGCAGCCTAGGTCTACAGGGTTATAATTCACCCCTCCACTTT. J is TRBJ1-6 and V is TRBV5-1, with D perhaps TRBD1 (6 bases). Germline CDR1 reads SGHRS; CDR2 reads YFSETQ. The CDR3 runs 16 residues. Trimming removed 4 bases from V and 4 bases from J, with 15 bases in between. Combining the CDR3 with reference TRBV5-1 and TRBJ1-6 gives the whole variable domain KAGVTQTPRYLIKTRGQQVTLSCSPISGHRSVSWYQQTPGQGLQFLFEYFSETQRNKGNFPGRFSGRQFSNSRSEMNVSTLELGDSALYLCASSLGLQGYNSPLHFGNGTRLTVT.

The chain uses TRBV11-3 and TRBJ2-5, with 7 bases aligning to TRBD2. The CDR3 spans 15 residues. Germline assignment: CDR1 SGHNT and CDR2 YENEEA. V lost 5 bases, J lost 1 base, and 7 bases stayed unmatched. CDR3 DNA sequence: TGTGCCAGCAGCGAAGACGGGGGGAGCCAAGAGACCCAGTACTTC. Translating it yields CASSEDGGSQETQYF. Full variable domain (missing parts from reference TRBV11-3 and TRBJ2-5): EAGVVQSPRYKIIEKKQPVAFWCNPISGHNTLYWYLQNLGQGPELLIRYENEEAVDDSQLPKDRFSAERLKGVDSTLKIQPAELGDSAVYLCASSEDGGSQETQYFGPGTRLLVL.

J is TRBJ2-7 and V is TRBV4-1; D tentatively reads TRBD1 or TRBD2 (5 bases each). This CDR3 contains 15 residues. In germline, CDR1 is MGHRA, CDR2 YSYEKL. Trimming removed 0 bases from V and 2 bases from J, with 11 bases in between. The CDR3 nucleotides are TGCGCCAGCAGCCAAGATCACCGGGGCACCTACGAGCAGTACTTC. This translates into CASSQDHRGTYEQYF.

The J gene is TRBJ2-1, the V gene TRBV12-5; D could derive from TRBD1 or TRBD2 (5 bases each). Trimming took 0 bases from V and 7 from J, leaving 13 bases between them. This CDR3 is built from 15 residues. CDR1 and CDR2 from the germline V gene are LGHNT and FRNRAP. CDR3 protein: CASGLVLWGKNEQFF. The DNA of the CDR3 is TGTGCTAGTGGTTTGGTACTATGGGGGAAGAATGAGCAGTTCTTC.